These T cell receptor beta chains were read from a single sample in a study of blood T cell repertoires in COVID-19. TCRdb's table, derived via immunoSEQ multiplex PCR, lists solely in-frame clones and lacks some. The sample consists of roughly 140,000 clones, 60% to 80% of them appearing once. Sample: peripheral blood. These receptor sequences come from a man aged 50 to 60 with active or convalescent COVID-19. Each CDR3 is given with its conserved first and last residue. Each record gives: V gene, J gene, clone size, D gene, CDR3 protein, CDR3 DNA. The D gene is left open where the match is weak. Only some rows state a clone size, as once, few, many or a class for expanded clones.

>TRBV13|TRBJ2-2|.|TRBD2
CASSLGRGRGDTGELFF
TGTGCCAGCAGCTTAGGCCGGGGGAGGGGCGACACCGGGGAGCTGTTTTTT
>TRBV5-4|TRBJ2-3|once|TRBD2
CASSPGLAGGGTDTQYF
TGTGCCAGCAGCCCCGGACTAGCGGGAGGGGGCACAGATACGCAGTATTTT
>TRBV19|TRBJ1-2|.|TRBD1
CASGRTGTGGSHYGYTF
TGTGCCAGTGGCAGAACCGGGACAGGGGGAAGTCACTATGGCTACACCTTC
>TRBV11-1|TRBJ2-5|.|.
CASSHGETQYF
TGTGCCAGCAGCCACGGGGAGACCCAGTACTTC
>TRBV4-1|TRBJ2-2|.|TRBD2
CASSPLAGMTSGVDAGELFF
TGCGCCAGCAGCCCTTTGGCAGGGATGACTAGCGGAGTGGACGCCGGGGAGCTGTTTTTT
>TRBV14|TRBJ1-1|.|.
CASSQLRGEGVNTEAFF
TGTGCCAGCAGCCAGCTCCGGGGGGAGGGAGTGAACACTGAAGCTTTCTTT
>TRBV28|TRBJ1-1|.|TRBD1
CASSETLGQQNTEAFF
TGTGCCAGCAGTGAGACCCTGGGACAGCAGAACACTGAAGCTTTCTTT
>TRBV7-3|TRBJ2-7|.|.
CASSRQGGTYEQYF
TGTGCCAGCAGCAGACAGGGAGGAACCTACGAGCAGTACTTC
>TRBV5-1|TRBJ2-7|.|.
CASSLQSSYEQYF
TGCGCCAGCAGCTTACAGAGCTCCTACGAGCAGTACTTC
>TRBV19|TRBJ2-2|.|TRBD1
CASSTQDRTGELFF
TGTGCCAGTAGTACCCAGGACAGGACCGGGGAGCTGTTTTTT
>TRBV28|TRBJ1-6|.|.
CASSLEGRPLSPLHF
TGTGCCAGCAGTTTAGAGGGCAGGCCCCTTTCACCCCTCCACTTT
>TRBV7-9|TRBJ2-7|.|TRBD2
CASSPGLARDEQYF
TGTGCCAGCAGCCCGGGACTAGCGCGGGACGAGCAGTACTTC
>TRBV4-1|TRBJ1-4|.|.
CASSHQQATNEKLFF
TGCGCCAGCAGCCATCAACAGGCAACTAATGAAAAACTGTTTTTT
>TRBV27|TRBJ1-5|once|.
CASRAGTSQPQHF
TGTGCCAGCCGGGCCGGGACTTCTCAGCCCCAGCATTTT
>TRBV30|TRBJ1-4|.|TRBD1
CAWSVPDRSEKLFF
TGTGCCTGGAGTGTACCGGACAGGAGTGAAAAACTGTTTTTT
>TRBV28|TRBJ1-5|.|TRBD1
CASSLGTVNQPQHF
TGTGCCAGCAGTCTCGGGACAGTCAATCAGCCCCAGCATTTT
>TRBV5-1|TRBJ2-2|.|.
CASSLDGGANTGELFF
TGCGCCAGCAGCTTGGATGGGGGGGCCAACACCGGGGAGCTGTTTTTT
>TRBV6-5|TRBJ1-1|.|.
CASLYRENTEAFF
TGTGCCAGCCTCTACAGGGAGAACACTGAAGCTTTCTTT
>TRBV28|TRBJ1-6|few|.
CASSLGGGSPLHF
TGTGCCAGCAGTTTAGGGGGAGGTTCACCCCTCCACTTT
>TRBV5-1|TRBJ2-3|.|TRBD2
CASSLGSGSTDTQYF
TGCGCCAGCAGCTTGGGTAGCGGGAGCACAGATACGCAGTATTTT
>TRBV3-1/TRBV3-2|TRBJ2-2|.|.
CASSPRPEVAGELFF
TGTGCCAGCAGCCCTAGGCCGGAGGTCGCCGGGGAGCTGTTTTTT
>TRBV7-2|TRBJ2-1|.|TRBD2
CASSSDLAGGSYNEQFF
TGTGCCAGCAGCTCAGACTTGGCGGGAGGTTCCTACAATGAGCAGTTCTTC
>TRBV3-1/TRBV3-2|TRBJ1-5|.|TRBD1
CASSQVTGGIIAPNQPQHF
TGTGCCAGCAGCCAAGTAACAGGGGGAATAATTGCCCCCAATCAGCCCCAGCATTTT
>TRBV5-1|TRBJ2-4|.|TRBD2
CASSSGSGGYIQYF
TGCGCCAGCAGCTCAGGATCGGGGGGATACATTCAGTACTTC
>TRBV19|TRBJ1-4|.|TRBD1
CASKTRQGAYEKLFF
TGTGCCAGTAAAACCCGACAGGGGGCGTACGAAAAACTGTTTTTT
>TRBV28|TRBJ1-3|many|.
CASRLRDYSGNTIYF
TGTGCCAGCAGATTGCGGGACTACTCTGGAAACACCATATATTTT
>TRBV5-4|TRBJ1-1|many|.
CASSLQGSTEAFF
TGTGCCAGCAGCTTACAGGGTTCGACTGAAGCTTTCTTT
>TRBV3-1/TRBV3-2|TRBJ1-1|.|.
CASSQVTIGKAFF
TGTGCCAGCAGCCAAGTGACTATCGGCAAAGCTTTCTTT
>TRBV24-1|TRBJ2-7|.|.
CATSSGDNYEQYF
TGTGCCACCAGTAGTGGGGACAACTACGAGCAGTACTTC
>TRBV28|TRBJ2-2|.|.
CASGIQGQYTGELFF
TGTGCCAGCGGAATACAGGGACAATACACCGGGGAGCTGTTTTTT
>TRBV7-9|TRBJ2-1|.|.
CASSPTSYNEQFF
TGTGCCAGCAGCCCTACTAGCTACAATGAGCAGTTCTTC
>TRBV18|TRBJ2-1|.|.
CASSRTTGSYNEQFF
TGTGCCAGCTCACGAACCACGGGGTCCTACAATGAGCAGTTCTTC
>TRBV11-3|TRBJ2-1|.|.
CASSPGLYNEQFF
TGTGCCAGCAGCCCGGGACTCTACAATGAGCAGTTCTTC
>TRBV7-9|TRBJ1-3|.|.
CASLLVLSGNTIYF
TGTGCCAGCCTCTTAGTCCTCTCTGGAAACACCATATATTTT
>TRBV5-4|TRBJ1-1|.|TRBD1
CASSAVDRSAEAFF
TGTGCCAGCAGCGCAGTGGACAGGTCAGCTGAAGCTTTCTTT
>TRBV19|TRBJ2-3|.|TRBD2
CASSIVAGSTDTQYF
TGTGCCAGTAGTATAGTAGCGGGCTCCACAGATACGCAGTATTTT
>TRBV5-1|TRBJ2-3|.|TRBD2
CASSPGTSVADTQYF
TGCGCCAGCAGCCCCGGGACTAGCGTGGCAGATACGCAGTATTTT
>TRBV24-1|TRBJ2-2|.|.
CATSDSGITGELFF
TGTGCCACCAGTGATTCCGGGATCACCGGGGAGCTGTTTTTT
>TRBV7-2|TRBJ2-3|.|TRBD1
CASSVRQGATDTQYF
TGTGCCAGCAGCGTCCGACAGGGGGCTACAGATACGCAGTATTTT
>TRBV4-2|TRBJ1-4|once|TRBD1
CASSHQASRDREKLFF
TGTGCCAGCAGCCACCAGGCTTCCCGGGACAGAGAAAAACTGTTTTTT
>TRBV7-3|TRBJ2-6|.|TRBD2
CASSTPGGYSGANVLTF
TGTGCCAGCAGCACCCCGGGGGGGTACTCTGGGGCCAACGTCCTGACTTTC
>TRBV12-2|TRBJ2-3|few|.
CASRLAREAPFTDTQYF
TGTGCAAGTCGCTTAGCCCGGGAGGCCCCTTTCACAGATACGCAGTATTTT
>TRBV7-8|TRBJ2-5|.|TRBD1
CASSRDRGGETQYF
TGTGCCAGCAGCCGTGACAGGGGTGGTGAGACCCAGTACTTC
>TRBV13|TRBJ2-2|.|TRBD2
CASSPGLAGGDTGELFF
TGTGCCAGCAGCCCCGGTCTAGCGGGAGGGGACACCGGGGAGCTGTTTTTT
>TRBV6-2/TRBV6-3|TRBJ2-7|few|.
CASSYSIARTVTYEQYF
TGTGCCAGCAGTTACTCGATAGCTAGGACAGTAACCTACGAGCAGTACTTC
>TRBV24-1|TRBJ2-7|.|TRBD1
CATSDSGTGGSYEQYF
TGTGCCACCAGTGATTCCGGGACAGGGGGCTCCTACGAGCAGTACTTC
>TRBV7-9|TRBJ2-7|.|TRBD2
CASSAGTSGLYEQYF
TGTGCCAGCAGCGCCGGGACTAGCGGCCTCTACGAGCAGTACTTC
>TRBV2|TRBJ2-3|.|.
CASSEGLYTDTQYF
TGTGCCAGCAGTGAGGGACTCTACACAGATACGCAGTATTTT
>TRBV5-5|TRBJ1-5|.|TRBD1
CASSQDRNQPQHF
TGTGCCAGCAGCCAGGACAGGAATCAGCCCCAGCATTTT
>TRBV5-6|TRBJ1-6|.|.
CASSFGGWRGPLHF
TGTGCCAGCAGCTTTGGAGGATGGAGGGGACCCCTCCACTTT
>TRBV15|TRBJ1-1|.|.
CATSTPRGVNTEAFF
TGTGCCACCAGCACCCCCCGGGGGGTGAACACTGAAGCTTTCTTT
>TRBV12-3/TRBV12-4|TRBJ1-2|.|.
CASSLIGDYGYTF
TGTGCCAGCAGTTTAATAGGGGACTATGGCTACACCTTC
>TRBV27|TRBJ1-2|.|.
CASRWSTNYGYTF
TGTGCCAGCAGGTGGAGTACTAACTATGGCTACACCTTC
>TRBV28|TRBJ1-5|.|TRBD1
CASSDGTGRDQPQHF
TGTGCCAGCAGCGACGGGACAGGACGTGATCAGCCCCAGCATTTT
>TRBV19|TRBJ2-1|.|.
CASSIELAGAYNEQFF
TGTGCCAGTAGTATAGAGTTGGCAGGGGCTTACAATGAGCAGTTCTTC